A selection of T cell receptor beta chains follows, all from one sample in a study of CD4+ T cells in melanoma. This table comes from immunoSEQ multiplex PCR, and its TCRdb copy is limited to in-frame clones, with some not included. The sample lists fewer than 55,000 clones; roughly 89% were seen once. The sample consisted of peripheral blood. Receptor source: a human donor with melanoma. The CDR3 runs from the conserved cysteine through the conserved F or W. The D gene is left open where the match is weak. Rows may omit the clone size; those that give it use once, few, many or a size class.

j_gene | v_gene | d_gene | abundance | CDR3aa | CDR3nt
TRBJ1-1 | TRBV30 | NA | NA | CAWSYGRRGAFF | TGTGCCTGGAGCTATGGAAGACGGGGAGCTTTCTTT
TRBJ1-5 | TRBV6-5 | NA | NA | CASSRDINQPQHF | TGTGCCAGCAGCCGAGATATTAATCAGCCCCAGCATTTT
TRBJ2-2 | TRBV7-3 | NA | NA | CASKQGNGELFF | TGTGCCAGTAAGCAGGGAAACGGGGAGCTGTTTTTT
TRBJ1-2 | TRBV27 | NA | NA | CASSSLGEGEEGYTF | TGTGCCAGCAGTTCCCTAGGGGAGGGTGAGGAAGGCTACACCTTC
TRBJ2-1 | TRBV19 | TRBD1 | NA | CASSRTGQGGEQFF | TGTGCCAGTAGTAGAACGGGACAGGGGGGGGAGCAGTTCTTC
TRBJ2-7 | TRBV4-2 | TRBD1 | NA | CASSTRTGNEQYF | TGTGCCAGCAGCACGCGGACAGGGAACGAGCAGTACTTC
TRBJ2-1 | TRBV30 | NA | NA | CAWSSGVAYNEQFF | TGTGCCTGGAGCTCGGGGGTAGCATACAATGAGCAGTTCTTC
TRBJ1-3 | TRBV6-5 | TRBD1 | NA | CASSSQGAPGNTIYF | TGTGCCAGCAGTAGTCAGGGGGCCCCTGGAAACACCATATATTTT
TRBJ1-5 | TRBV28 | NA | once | CASSLTYDYQDGNSNQPQHF | TGTGCCAGCAGTTTGACGTACGATTACCAGGACGGAAATAGCAATCAGCCCCAGCATTTT
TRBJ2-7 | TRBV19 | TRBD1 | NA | CASRRGQGYEQYF | TGTGCCAGTCGCAGAGGACAGGGTTACGAGCAGTACTTC
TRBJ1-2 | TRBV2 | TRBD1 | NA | CASSEWDSGYTF | TGTGCCAGCAGTGAATGGGACAGCGGCTACACCTTC
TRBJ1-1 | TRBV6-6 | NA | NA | CASRSDTPGTEAFF | TGTGCCAGCAGATCCGACACCCCGGGCACTGAAGCTTTCTTT
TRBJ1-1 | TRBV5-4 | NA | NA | CASSESNRDTEAFF | TGTGCCAGCAGCGAAAGCAACAGGGACACTGAAGCTTTCTTT
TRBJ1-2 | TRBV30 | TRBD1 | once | CAGPVTRDRGNYGYTF | TGTGCCGGGCCCGTCACCCGGGACAGGGGCAACTATGGCTACACCTTC
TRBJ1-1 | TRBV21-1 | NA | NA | CASSSKRGGNTEAFF | TGTGCCAGCAGCTCAAAAAGGGGGGGGAACACTGAAGCTTTCTTT
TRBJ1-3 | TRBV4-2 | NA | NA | CASSQDAGQGNTIYF | TGTGCCAGCAGCCAAGATGCTGGGCAGGGAAACACCATATATTTT
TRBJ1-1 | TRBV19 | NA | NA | CASGLNTEAFF | TGTGCCAGTGGACTGAACACTGAAGCTTTCTTT
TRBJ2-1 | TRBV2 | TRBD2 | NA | CASSRGGNEQFF | TGTGCCAGCAGTCGGGGGGGTAATGAGCAGTTCTTC
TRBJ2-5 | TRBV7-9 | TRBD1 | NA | CASSLAGQGQETQYF | TGTGCCAGCAGCTTAGCGGGACAGGGGCAAGAGACCCAGTACTTC
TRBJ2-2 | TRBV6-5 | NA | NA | CASSYNDPGELFF | TGTGCCAGCAGTTACAATGACCCGGGGGAGCTGTTTTTT
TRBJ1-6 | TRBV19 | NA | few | CASSITADSPLHF | TGTGCCAGTAGTATAACAGCGGATTCACCCCTCCACTTT
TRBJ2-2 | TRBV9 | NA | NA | CASSVGEQPFLELFF | TGTGCCAGCAGCGTAGGCGAACAGCCGTTCTTGGAGCTGTTTTTT
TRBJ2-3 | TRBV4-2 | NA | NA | CASSQGTGTDTQYF | TGTGCCAGCAGCCAAGGGACAGGCACAGATACGCAGTATTTT
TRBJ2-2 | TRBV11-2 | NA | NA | CASSLGQLYTGELFF | TGTGCCAGCAGCTTAGGGCAGCTTTACACCGGGGAGCTGTTTTTT
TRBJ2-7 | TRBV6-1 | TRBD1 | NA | CASSEGQGIYEQYF | TGTGCCAGCAGTGAGGGACAGGGTATCTACGAGCAGTACTTC
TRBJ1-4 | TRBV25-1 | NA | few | CASSDRLSEKLFF | TGTGCCAGCAGTGACAGGCTTAGCGAAAAACTGTTTTTT
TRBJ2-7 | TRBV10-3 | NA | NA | CAISEWDTTYEQYF | TGTGCCATCAGTGAGTGGGACACTACCTACGAGCAGTACTTC
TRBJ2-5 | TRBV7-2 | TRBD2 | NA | CASSLPSTSGGQETQYF | TGTGCCAGCAGCCTACCCTCCACTAGCGGGGGTCAAGAGACCCAGTACTTC
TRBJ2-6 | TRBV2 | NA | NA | CASRQSYLSGANVLTF | TGTGCCAGCAGACAGAGCTATCTCTCTGGGGCCAACGTCCTGACTTTC
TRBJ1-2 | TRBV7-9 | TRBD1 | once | CASTLGQSYGYTF | TGTGCCAGCACGTTGGGACAGTCCTATGGCTACACCTTC
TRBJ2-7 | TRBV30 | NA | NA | CAWRPGTLSSYEQYF | TGTGCCTGGAGGCCCGGGACATTAAGCTCCTACGAGCAGTACTTC
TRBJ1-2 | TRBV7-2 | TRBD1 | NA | CASSSQTGTGSGYTF | TGTGCCAGCAGCTCCCAGACCGGGACAGGCAGTGGCTACACCTTC
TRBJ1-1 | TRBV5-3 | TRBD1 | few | CARSKNRGRGGPYPFF | TGTGCCAGAAGCAAGAACAGGGGGCGAGGCGGTCCCTATCCTTTCTTT
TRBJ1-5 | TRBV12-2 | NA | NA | CASRSKGGQPQHF | TGTGCAAGTCGCTCAAAAGGGGGTCAGCCCCAGCATTTT
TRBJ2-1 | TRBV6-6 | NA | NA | CASSYQTHNEQFF | TGTGCCAGCAGTTACCAGACCCACAATGAGCAGTTCTTC
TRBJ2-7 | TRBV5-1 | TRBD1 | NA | CASRPRTGLEQYF | TGCGCCAGCCGCCCCCGGACAGGGCTCGAGCAGTACTTC
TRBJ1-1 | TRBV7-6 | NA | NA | CASSATGSGNTEAFF | TGTGCCAGCAGCGCGACTGGTTCGGGGAACACTGAAGCTTTCTTT
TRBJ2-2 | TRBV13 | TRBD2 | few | CASSFSALAGPNTGELFF | TGTGCCAGCAGCTTTTCGGCATTAGCGGGCCCGAACACCGGGGAGCTGTTTTTT
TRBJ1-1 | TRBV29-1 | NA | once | CSVERGGGTEAFF | TGCAGCGTTGAAAGGGGGGGAGGGACTGAAGCTTTCTTT
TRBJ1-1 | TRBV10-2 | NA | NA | CASSEYGNTEAFF | TGCGCCAGCAGTGAGTATGGGAACACTGAAGCTTTCTTT
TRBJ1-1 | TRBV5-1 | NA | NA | CASSLDRPNTEAFF | TGCGCCAGCAGCTTGGACAGACCGAACACTGAAGCTTTCTTT
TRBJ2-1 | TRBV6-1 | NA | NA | CASQKGGIEQFF | TGTGCCAGTCAGAAGGGGGGTATCGAGCAGTTCTTC
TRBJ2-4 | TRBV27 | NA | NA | CASSFGTLAYF | TGTGCCAGCAGTTTCGGGACATTGGCATACTTC
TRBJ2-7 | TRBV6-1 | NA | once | CASGQTYEQYF | TGTGCCAGCGGGCAGACCTACGAGCAGTACTTC
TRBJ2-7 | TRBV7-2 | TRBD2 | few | CASSPGGYEQYF | TGTGCCAGCAGCCCGGGAGGGTACGAGCAGTACTTC
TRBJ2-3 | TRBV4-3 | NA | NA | CASSQGAGLGSSTDTQYF | TGCGCCAGCAGCCAAGGAGCAGGCCTTGGGTCTAGCACAGATACGCAGTATTTT
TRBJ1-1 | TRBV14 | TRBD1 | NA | CASSQDTGQAGNTEAFF | TGTGCCAGCAGCCAAGATACGGGACAGGCCGGGAACACTGAAGCTTTCTTT
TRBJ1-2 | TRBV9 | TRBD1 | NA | CASSGLSGTGGEGYTF | TGTGCCAGCAGCGGGCTTTCCGGGACAGGGGGCGAGGGCTACACCTTC
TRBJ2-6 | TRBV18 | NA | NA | CASSPWDVGSGANVLTF | TGTGCCAGCTCACCATGGGATGTTGGCTCTGGGGCCAACGTCCTGACTTTC
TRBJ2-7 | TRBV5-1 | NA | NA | CASSLAGTPAYEQYF | TGCGCCAGCAGCTTGGCTGGGACCCCAGCCTACGAGCAGTACTTC
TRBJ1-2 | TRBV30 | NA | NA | CAWSSTGPLNYGYTF | TGTGCCTGGAGTAGTACAGGTCCTTTAAACTATGGCTACACCTTC
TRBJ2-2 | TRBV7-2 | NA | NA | CASSARTGKVGELFF | TGTGCCAGCAGCGCCCGAACAGGGAAGGTCGGGGAGCTGTTTTTT
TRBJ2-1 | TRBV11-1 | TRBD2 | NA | CASSIPGTSVINEQFF | TGTGCCAGCAGCATCCCCGGGACTAGCGTGATCAATGAGCAGTTCTTC
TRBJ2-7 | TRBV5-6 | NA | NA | CASSFEFSYEQYF | TGTGCCAGCAGCTTTGAATTCTCCTACGAGCAGTACTTC
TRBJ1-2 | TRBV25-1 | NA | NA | CASRNTGTGHGYTF | TGTGCCAGCAGGAATACCGGGACGGGCCATGGCTACACCTTC
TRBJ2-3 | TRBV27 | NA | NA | CASTQYGEDTQYF | TGTGCCAGCACCCAATATGGGGAAGATACGCAGTATTTT